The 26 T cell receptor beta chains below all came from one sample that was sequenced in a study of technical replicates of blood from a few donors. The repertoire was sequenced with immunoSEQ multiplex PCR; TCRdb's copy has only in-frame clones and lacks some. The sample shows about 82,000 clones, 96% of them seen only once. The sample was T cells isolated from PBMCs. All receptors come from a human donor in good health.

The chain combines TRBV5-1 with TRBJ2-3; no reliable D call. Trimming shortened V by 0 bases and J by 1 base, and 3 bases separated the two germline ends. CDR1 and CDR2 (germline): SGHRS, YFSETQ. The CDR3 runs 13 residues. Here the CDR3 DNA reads TGCGCCAGCAGCTTGGGGCGCACAGATACGCAGTATTTT. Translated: CASSLGRTDTQYF. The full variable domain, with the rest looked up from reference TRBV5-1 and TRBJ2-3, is KAGVTQTPRYLIKTRGQQVTLSCSPISGHRSVSWYQQTPGQGLQFLFEYFSETQRNKGNFPGRFSGRQFSNSRSEMNVSTLELGDSALYLCASSLGRTDTQYFGPGTRLTVL.

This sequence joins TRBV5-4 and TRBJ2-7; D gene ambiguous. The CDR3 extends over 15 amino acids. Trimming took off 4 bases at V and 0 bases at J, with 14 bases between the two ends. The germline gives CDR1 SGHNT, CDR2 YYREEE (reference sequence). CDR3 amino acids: CASSQEDTSSYEQYF. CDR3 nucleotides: TGTGCCAGCAGCCAGGAAGACACCAGCTCCTACGAGCAGTACTTC.

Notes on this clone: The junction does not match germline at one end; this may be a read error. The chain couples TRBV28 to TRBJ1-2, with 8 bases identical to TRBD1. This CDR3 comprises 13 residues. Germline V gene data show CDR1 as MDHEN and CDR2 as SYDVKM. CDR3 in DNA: TGTGCCAGCAGTCTCGGGACAGGACAAGCCGGTGACTTC. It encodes CASSLGTGQAGDF.

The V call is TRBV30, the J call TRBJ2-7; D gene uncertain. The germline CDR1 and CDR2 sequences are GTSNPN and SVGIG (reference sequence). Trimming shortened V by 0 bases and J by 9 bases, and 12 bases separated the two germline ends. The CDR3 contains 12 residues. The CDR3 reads CAWSVQSLGQYF. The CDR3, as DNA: TGTGCCTGGAGTGTACAGTCGTTAGGGCAGTACTTC.

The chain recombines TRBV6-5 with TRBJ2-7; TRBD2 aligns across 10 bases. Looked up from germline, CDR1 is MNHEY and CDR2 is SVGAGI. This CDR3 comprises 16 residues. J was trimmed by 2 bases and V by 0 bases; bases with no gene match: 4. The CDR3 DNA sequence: TGTGCCAGCAGTTACTCGGGACTAGCGAGTCCCTACGAGCAGTACTTC. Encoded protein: CASSYSGLASPYEQYF.

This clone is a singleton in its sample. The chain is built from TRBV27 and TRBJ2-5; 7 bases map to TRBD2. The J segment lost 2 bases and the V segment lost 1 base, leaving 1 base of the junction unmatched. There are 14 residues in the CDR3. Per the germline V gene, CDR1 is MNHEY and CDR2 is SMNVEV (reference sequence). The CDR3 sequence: CASSLFSGQETQYF. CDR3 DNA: TGTGCCAGCAGTTTATTTAGCGGGCAAGAGACCCAGTACTTC.

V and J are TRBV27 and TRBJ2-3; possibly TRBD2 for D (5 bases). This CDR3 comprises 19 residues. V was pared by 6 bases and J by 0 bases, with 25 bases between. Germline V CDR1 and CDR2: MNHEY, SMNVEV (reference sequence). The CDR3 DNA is TGTGCCAGCAGCCGCCAGATAGCGTGGGAGACCTATAGCACAGATACGCAGTATTTT. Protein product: CASSRQIAWETYSTDTQYF.

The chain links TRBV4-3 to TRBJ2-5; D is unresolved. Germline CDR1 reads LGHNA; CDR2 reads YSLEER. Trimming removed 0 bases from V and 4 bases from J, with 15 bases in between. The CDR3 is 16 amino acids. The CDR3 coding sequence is TGCGCCAGCAGCCAAGATTATCACGCATCAGGAGAGACCCAGTACTTC. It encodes CASSQDYHASGETQYF.

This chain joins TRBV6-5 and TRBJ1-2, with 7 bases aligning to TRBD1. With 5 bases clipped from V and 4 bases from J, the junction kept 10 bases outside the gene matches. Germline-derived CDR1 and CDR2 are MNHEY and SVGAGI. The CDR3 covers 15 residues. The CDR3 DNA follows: TGTGCCAGCAGTCTGGAACGGGACAGAAGCTATGGCTACACCTTC. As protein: CASSLERDRSYGYTF.

Here the CDR3 reads CASSLIGQGGKLFF. The CDR3 DNA reads TGTGCCAGCAGTTTAATAGGACAGGGGGGAAAACTGTTTTTT. This chain uses TRBV28 with TRBJ1-4; 10 nucleotides match TRBD1. V was pared by 2 bases and J by 10 bases, with 4 bases of the junction left unmatched. This CDR3 comprises 14 residues. From germline, CDR1 is MDHEN and CDR2 SYDVKM.

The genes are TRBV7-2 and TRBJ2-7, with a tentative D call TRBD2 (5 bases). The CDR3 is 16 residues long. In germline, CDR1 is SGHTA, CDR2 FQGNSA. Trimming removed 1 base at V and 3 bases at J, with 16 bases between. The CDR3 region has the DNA TGTGCCAGCAGCTTAGGACCGGGGAGCGGTTACTACGAGCAGTACTTC. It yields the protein CASSLGPGSGYYEQYF. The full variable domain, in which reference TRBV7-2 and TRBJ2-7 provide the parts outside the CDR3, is GAGVSQSPSNKVTEKGKDVELRCDPISGHTALYWYRQSLGQGLEFLIYFQGNSAPDKSGLPSDRFSAERTGGSVSTLTIQRTQQEDSAVYLCASSLGPGSGYYEQYFGPGTRLTVT.

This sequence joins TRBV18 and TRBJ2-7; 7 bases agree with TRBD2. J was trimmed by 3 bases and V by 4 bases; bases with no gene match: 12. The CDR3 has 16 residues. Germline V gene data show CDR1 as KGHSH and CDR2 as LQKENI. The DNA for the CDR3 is TGTGCCAGCTCACGCCCCCCTAGCGGCTTTAACTACGAGCAGTACTTC. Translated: CASSRPPSGFNYEQYF.

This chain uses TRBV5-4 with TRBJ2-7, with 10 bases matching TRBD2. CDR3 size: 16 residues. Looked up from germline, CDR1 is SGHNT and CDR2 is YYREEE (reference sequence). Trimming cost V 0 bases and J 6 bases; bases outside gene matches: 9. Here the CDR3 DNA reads TGTGCCAGCAGCTTGGCGTCACTAGCGGGACTCGGCGAGCAGTACTTC. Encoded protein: CASSLASLAGLGEQYF.

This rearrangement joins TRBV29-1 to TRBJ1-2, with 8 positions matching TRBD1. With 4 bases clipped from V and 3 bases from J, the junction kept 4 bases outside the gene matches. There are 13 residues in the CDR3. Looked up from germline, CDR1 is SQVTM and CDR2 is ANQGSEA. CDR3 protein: CSVVTGGDYGYTF. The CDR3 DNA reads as TGCAGCGTTGTAACAGGGGGGGACTATGGCTACACCTTC.

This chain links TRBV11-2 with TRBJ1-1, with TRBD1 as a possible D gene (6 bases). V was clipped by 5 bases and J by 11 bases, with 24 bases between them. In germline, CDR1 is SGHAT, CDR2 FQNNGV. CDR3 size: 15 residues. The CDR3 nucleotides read TGTGCCAGCAGCCTCTTTCTACGGGACAACCTGAACGCTTTCTTT. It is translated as CASSLFLRDNLNAFF.

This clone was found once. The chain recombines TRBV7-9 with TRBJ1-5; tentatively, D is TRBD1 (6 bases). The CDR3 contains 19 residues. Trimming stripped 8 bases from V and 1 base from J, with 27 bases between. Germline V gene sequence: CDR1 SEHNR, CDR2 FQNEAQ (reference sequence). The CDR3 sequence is CASAGVSDSSLESNQPQHF. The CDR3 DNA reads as TGTGCCAGCGCCGGGGTGTCGGACAGTAGTTTGGAGAGCAATCAGCCCCAGCATTTT. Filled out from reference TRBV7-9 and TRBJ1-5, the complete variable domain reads DTGVSQNPRHKITKRGQNVTFRCDPISEHNRLYWYRQTLGQGPEFLTYFQNEAQLEKSRLLSDRFSAERPKGSFSTLEIQRTEQGDSAMYLCASAGVSDSSLESNQPQHFGDGTRLSIL.

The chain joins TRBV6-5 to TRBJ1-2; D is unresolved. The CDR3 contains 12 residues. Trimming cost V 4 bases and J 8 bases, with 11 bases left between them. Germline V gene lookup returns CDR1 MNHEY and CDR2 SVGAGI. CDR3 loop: CASSSTGDGYTF. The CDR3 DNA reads TGTGCCAGCAGTTCCACGGGAGACGGCTACACCTTC.

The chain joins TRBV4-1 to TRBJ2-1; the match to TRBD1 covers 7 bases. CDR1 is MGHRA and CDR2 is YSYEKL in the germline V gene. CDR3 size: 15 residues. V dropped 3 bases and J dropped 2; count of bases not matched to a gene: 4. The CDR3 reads CASSHRQGTYNEQFF. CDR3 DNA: TGCGCCAGCAGCCATAGACAGGGCACCTACAATGAGCAGTTCTTC.

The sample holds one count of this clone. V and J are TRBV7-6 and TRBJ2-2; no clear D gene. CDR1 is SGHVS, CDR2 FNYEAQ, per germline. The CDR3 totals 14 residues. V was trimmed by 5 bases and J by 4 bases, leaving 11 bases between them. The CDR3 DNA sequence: TGTGCCAGCAGCGGGCAGGCCTTCACCGGGGAGCTGTTTTTT. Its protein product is CASSGQAFTGELFF.

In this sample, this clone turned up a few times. Written as DNA, the CDR3 is TGTGCCAGCAGCTTCGGAGCGAAAGAGCAGTACTTC. It encodes CASSFGAKEQYF. V usage is TRBV7-9 and J usage is TRBJ2-7; unclear D gene. Trimming took 3 bases from V and 7 from J, leaving 10 bases between them. CDR1 SEHNR and CDR2 FQNEAQ come from the germline V gene (reference sequence). The CDR3 consists of 12 residues.

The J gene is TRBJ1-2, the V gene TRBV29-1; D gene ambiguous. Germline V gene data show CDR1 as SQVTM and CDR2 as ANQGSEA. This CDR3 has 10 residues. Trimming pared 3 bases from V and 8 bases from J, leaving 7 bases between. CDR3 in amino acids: CSVERVGYTF. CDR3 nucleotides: TGCAGCGTTGAGAGGGTCGGCTACACCTTC.

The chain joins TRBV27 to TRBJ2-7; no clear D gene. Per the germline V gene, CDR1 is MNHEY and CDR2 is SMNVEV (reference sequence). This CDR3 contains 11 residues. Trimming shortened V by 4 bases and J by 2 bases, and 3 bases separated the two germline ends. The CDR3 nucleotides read TGTGCCAGCAGTTCCGCCTACGAGCAGTACTTC. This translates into CASSSAYEQYF.

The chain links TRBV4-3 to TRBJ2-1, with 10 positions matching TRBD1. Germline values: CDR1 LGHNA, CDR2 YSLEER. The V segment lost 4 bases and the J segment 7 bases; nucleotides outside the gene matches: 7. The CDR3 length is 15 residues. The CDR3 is CASSLTGQGINEQFF. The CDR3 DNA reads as TGCGCCAGCAGCCTAACGGGACAGGGGATTAATGAGCAGTTCTTC.

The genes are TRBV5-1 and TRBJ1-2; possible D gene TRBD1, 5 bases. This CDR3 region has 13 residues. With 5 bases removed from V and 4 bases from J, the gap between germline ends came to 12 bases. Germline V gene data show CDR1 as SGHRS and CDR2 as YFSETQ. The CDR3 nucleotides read TGCGCCAGCAGACCCAGGGCCCCCTATGGCTACACCTTC. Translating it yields CASRPRAPYGYTF.

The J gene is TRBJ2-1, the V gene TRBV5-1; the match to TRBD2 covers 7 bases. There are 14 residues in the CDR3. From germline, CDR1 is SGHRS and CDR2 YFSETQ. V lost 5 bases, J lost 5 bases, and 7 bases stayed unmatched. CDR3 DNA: TGCGCCAGCAGGCGGGGAGGGCCAGACAATGAGCAGTTCTTC. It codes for CASRRGGPDNEQFF.

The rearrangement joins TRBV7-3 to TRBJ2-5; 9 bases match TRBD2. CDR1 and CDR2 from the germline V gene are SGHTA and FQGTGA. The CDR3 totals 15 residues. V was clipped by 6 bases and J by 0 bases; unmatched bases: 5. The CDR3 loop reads CASSSTSGYQETQYF. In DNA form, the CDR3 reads TGTGCCAGCAGTTCAACTAGCGGGTACCAAGAGACCCAGTACTTC. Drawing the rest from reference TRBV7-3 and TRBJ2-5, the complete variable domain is GAGVSQTPSNKVTEKGKYVELRCDPISGHTALYWYRQSLGQGPEFLIYFQGTGAADDSGLPNDRFFAVRPEGSVSTLKIQRTERGDSAVYLCASSSTSGYQETQYFGPGTRLLVL.